What follows are 18 T cell receptor beta chains derived from one specimen sequenced in a study of blood T cell repertoires in COVID-19. Sequencing used immunoSEQ multiplex PCR; TCRdb keeps in-frame clones, though not all of them. The table has approximately 160,000 clones, over 75% seen once. Sequenced sample: PBMCs or T cells enriched from blood (not recorded which). The receptor source for this set is a woman in her forties or fifties who had recovered from COVID-19.

V is TRBV7-8 and J is TRBJ1-5, with D hard to call. Deletions cut 2 bases from V and 5 bases from J, with 7 bases between. Germline values: CDR1 SGHVS, CDR2 FQNEAQ. CDR3 length: 13 residues. The CDR3 loop is CASSLTGDQPQHF. CDR3 DNA: TGTGCCAGCAGCTTAACCGGTGATCAGCCCCAGCATTTT.

This chain joins TRBV19 and TRBJ2-3, with 8 bases identical to TRBD2. CDR3 size: 14 residues. V lost 2 bases, J lost 8 bases, and 6 bases stayed unmatched. The germline gives CDR1 LNHDA, CDR2 SQIVND (reference sequence). This chain's CDR3 is CASSISAGEVTQYF. The CDR3 nucleotides read TGTGCCAGTAGTATATCAGCGGGAGAGGTTACGCAGTATTTT. The full variable domain, with the rest looked up from reference TRBV19 and TRBJ2-3, is DGGITQSPKYLFRKEGQNVTLSCEQNLNHDAMYWYRQDPGQGLRLIYYSQIVNDFQKGDIAEGYSVSREKKESFPLTVTSAQKNPTAFYLCASSISAGEVTQYFGPGTRLTVL.

In its sample, this clone was seen once. The gene calls are TRBV4-3 and TRBJ2-1; TRBD2 agrees at 7 bases. The V and J ends lost 0 bases and 7 bases, in that order; junction bases with no gene match: 6. CDR1 is LGHNA and CDR2 is YSLEER in the germline V gene. The CDR3 extends over 15 amino acids. The CDR3 protein is CASSQEGLAVNEQFF. In DNA, the CDR3 is TGCGCCAGCAGCCAAGAAGGCCTAGCGGTAAATGAGCAGTTCTTC.

The chain has TRBV6-7 and TRBJ2-3; 13 nucleotides agree with TRBD2. TRBV6-7 carries the ORF label, with uncertain function. The trim removed 0 bases at V and 2 bases at J, leaving 5 bases unmatched. This CDR3 spans 18 amino acids. The CDR3 nucleotides read TGTGCCAGCAGTTACTCTGTGGGACTAGCGGGGCCCACAGATACGCAGTATTTT. Its protein product is CASSYSVGLAGPTDTQYF.

The chain couples TRBV19 to TRBJ1-4, with a tentative D call TRBD1 (6 bases). V was pared by 3 bases and J by 0 bases, with 8 bases between. The germline CDR1 and CDR2 sequences are LNHDA and SQIVND (reference sequence). The CDR3 contains 15 residues. The CDR3 reads CASSIDRPTNEKLFF. CDR3 coding DNA: TGTGCCAGTAGTATCGACAGGCCAACTAATGAAAAACTGTTTTTT.

The chain uses TRBV4-2 and TRBJ1-4; no reliable D call. V lost 0 bases and J lost 8, with 13 bases in between. The CDR3 loop spans 15 amino acids. Per the germline V gene, CDR1 is LGHNA and CDR2 is YNFKEQ. The CDR3 protein is CASSQDMAGREKLFF. The DNA for the CDR3 is TGTGCCAGCAGCCAAGATATGGCGGGGAGGGAAAAACTGTTTTTT.

The chain carries TRBV20-1 and TRBJ2-3; D possibly corresponds to TRBD2 (5 bases). Looked up from germline, CDR1 is DFQATT and CDR2 is SNEGSKA (reference sequence). V lost 7 bases, J lost 5 bases, and 10 bases lay in between. This CDR3 has 11 residues. The CDR3 region has the DNA TGCAGTGTACGGGAAATAGATACGCAGTATTTT. As protein: CSVREIDTQYF.

The table lists this clone with a few counts. The chain joins TRBV19 to TRBJ1-1, with a tentative D call TRBD1 (5 bases). The V and J ends lost 2 bases and 1 base respectively, with 11 bases between them. The V gene's germline CDR1 is LNHDA and CDR2 SQIVND (reference sequence). The CDR3 is 15 residues long. This CDR3 reads CASSIPGGANTEAFF. In DNA form, the CDR3 reads TGTGCCAGTAGTATACCCGGGGGAGCGAACACTGAAGCTTTCTTT. Drawing the rest from reference TRBV19 and TRBJ1-1, the complete variable domain is DGGITQSPKYLFRKEGQNVTLSCEQNLNHDAMYWYRQDPGQGLRLIYYSQIVNDFQKGDIAEGYSVSREKKESFPLTVTSAQKNPTAFYLCASSIPGGANTEAFFGQGTRLTVV.

The chain links TRBV28 to TRBJ1-5; no clear D. Trimming removed 6 bases at V and 6 bases at J, with 12 bases between. The germline CDR1 and CDR2 sequences are MDHEN and SYDVKM. The CDR3 covers 13 residues. CDR3 amino acids: CASRVGSSQPQHF. In DNA, the CDR3 is TGTGCCAGCAGGGTCGGGTCGAGTCAGCCCCAGCATTTT.

The rearrangement uses TRBV28 and TRBJ1-2; no clear D. CDR3 length: 15 residues. The germline V and J ends were trimmed by 3 bases and 3 bases, with 14 bases remaining between them. Germline V CDR1 and CDR2: MDHEN, SYDVKM. This chain's CDR3 is CASSFSPPTDYGYTF. In DNA form, the CDR3 reads TGTGCCAGCAGTTTTTCCCCTCCTACGGACTATGGCTACACCTTC.

V and J are TRBV4-2 and TRBJ2-3; D is perhaps TRBD2 (5 bases). The CDR3 has 14 amino acids. V lost 2 bases and J lost 3, with 9 bases in between. Per germline, CDR1 LGHNA and CDR2 YNFKEQ. CDR3 sequence (DNA): TGTGCCAGCAGCCAATCCTTAGCGACAGATACGCAGTATTTT. Its protein product is CASSQSLATDTQYF.

This rearrangement joins TRBV7-9 to TRBJ1-4; D is uncertain. The CDR3 contains 12 residues. The V end was cut by 3 bases, the J end by 6 bases, with 5 bases between. Germline CDR1 is SEHNR and CDR2 is FQNEAQ (reference sequence). The CDR3 spells CASSLRDEKLFF. CDR3 DNA sequence: TGTGCCAGCAGCTTGAGGGATGAAAAACTGTTTTTT.

DNA for the CDR3: TGTGCCAGCAGCCTCGGGACTAGCGGGAGTTTCGGCACAGATACGCAGTATTTT. Amino acids: CASSLGTSGSFGTDTQYF. The rearrangement joins TRBV7-9 to TRBJ2-3, with 14 bases identical to TRBD2. The CDR3 spans 18 residues. Germline V gene sequence: CDR1 SEHNR, CDR2 FQNEAQ (reference sequence). Trimming took 5 bases from V and 1 from J; bases not matched to a gene: 8.

The rearrangement links TRBV7-8 to TRBJ2-3; perhaps TRBD1 as D (6 bases). The V end lost 2 bases, the J end lost 2 bases, and 14 bases lay between the germline ends. The CDR3 has 16 amino acids. CDR1 and CDR2 (germline): SGHVS, FQNEAQ. For the CDR3, the DNA is TGTGCCAGCAGCTTATTCGGTCAGGGGTACACAGATACGCAGTATTTT. This encodes CASSLFGQGYTDTQYF.

J is TRBJ2-2 and V is TRBV6-2 or TRBV6-3; D remains unclear. Looked up from germline, CDR1 is MNHEY and CDR2 is SVGEGT. Trimming removed 2 bases at V and 3 bases at J, with 13 bases between. This CDR3 region has 16 residues. The CDR3 DNA follows: TGTGCCAGCAGTTACCCGACTTACGGTCACACCGGGGAGCTGTTTTTT. Translation gives CASSYPTYGHTGELFF.

The chain couples TRBV13 to TRBJ2-1; 10 nucleotides match TRBD2. Unmatched junction bases numbered 14, after V lost 5 bases and J lost 7 bases. This CDR3 contains 17 residues. Germline V gene lookup returns CDR1 PRHDT and CDR2 FYEKMQ (reference sequence). CDR3 DNA sequence: TGTGCCAGCAGCCCCCCTAATCTAGCGGGAGCCATTAATGAGCAGTTCTTC. Protein product: CASSPPNLAGAINEQFF.

In its sample, this clone was seen a few times. This chain joins TRBV7-2 and TRBJ2-7, with a possible D match to TRBD2 (6 bases). With 1 base removed from V and 5 bases from J, the gap between germline ends came to 12 bases. This CDR3 is built from 14 residues. CDR1 is SGHTA, CDR2 FQGNSA, per germline. The CDR3 DNA reads as TGTGCCAGCAGCTTAGTACTAGCCTCAAACGAGCAGTACTTC. Translating it yields CASSLVLASNEQYF.

This chain joins TRBV27 and TRBJ2-1; 15 nucleotides match TRBD2. Germline lookup yields CDR1 MNHEY and CDR2 SMNVEV (reference sequence). V lost 5 bases and J lost 5; bases outside the gene matches: 4. The CDR3 extends over 16 amino acids. The CDR3: CASSRGLAGGNNEQFF. In nucleotides, the CDR3 is TGTGCCAGCAGTCGCGGACTAGCGGGAGGGAACAATGAGCAGTTCTTC.